This T cell receptor beta chain was identified in a study of T-cell reconstitution after alpha-beta-depleted transplantation in children. Library preparation (for TCRbeta) was performed with unique molecular identifiers. Via MiXCR, TCRdb re-called the PCR reads, giving one row per CDR3 protein. The data contain approximately 520,000 distinct CDR3 sequences, about 31% of them singletons. The sample holds one count of this clonotype. V shed 3 bases and J 8 bases; nucleotides not matched to a gene: 10. The V gene's germline CDR1 is MNHEY and CDR2 SMNVEV (reference sequence). This CDR3 contains 15 residues.

The TCR originated in a human donor who donated a stem cell graft to a child with aplastic anemia. The source material was PBMCs from the stem cell graft donor, sampled from the stem cell graft. This sequence joins TRBV27 and TRBJ2-1; 7 nucleotides line up with TRBD1. The CDR3 reads CASSLTPGGRDEQFF. The DNA of the CDR3 is TGTGCCAGCAGTTTGACGCCAGGGGGTCGGGATGAGCAGTTCTTC.